These 24 T cell receptor beta chains originate from one sample sequenced in a study of blood T cell repertoires in COVID-19 (dated by TCRdb to 2018 to 2020). The protocol used for the library was the immunoSEQ multiplex PCR assay. TCRdb carries this immuneACCESS record with in-frame sequences only. Its versions omit some clonotypes, under half of them owing to an unresolved V gene in the studies checked, with the rest unexplained. The sample profile shows approximately 170,000 clones; 70% to 85% of them were found once. Under 15% of the sample lies in the top ten. The sample was peripheral blood. The receptors here all came from a woman between 45 and 60 years old with acute or convalescent COVID-19.

The rearrangement uses TRBV7-2 and TRBJ2-7, with a tentative D call TRBD2 (6 bases). The V end lost 5 bases, the J end lost 3 bases, and 17 bases lay between the germline ends. Germline V gives CDR1 SGHTA, CDR2 FQGNSA. The CDR3 is 15 residues long. This CDR3 reads CASSLNPGVLYEQYF. CDR3 coding DNA: TGTGCCAGCAGCCTCAATCCGGGAGTACTCTACGAGCAGTACTTC.

This chain joins TRBV30 and TRBJ1-5; D is ambiguous. V lost 2 bases and J lost 6, with 14 bases in between. Germline values: CDR1 GTSNPN, CDR2 SVGIG (reference sequence). The CDR3 runs 14 residues. Here the CDR3 DNA reads TGTGCCTGGAGTTTTCCGAGGGAAGGTCAGCCCCAGCATTTT. Protein product: CAWSFPREGQPQHF.

The chain couples TRBV24-1 to TRBJ2-3, with D unclear. Trimming removed 9 bases at V and 3 bases at J, with 12 bases between. CDR3 length: 13 residues. CDR1 is KGHDR, CDR2 SFDVKD, per germline. The CDR3 here is CATAPEWTDTQYF. CDR3 DNA sequence: TGTGCCACCGCACCGGAGTGGACAGATACGCAGTATTTT.

The V call is TRBV19, the J call TRBJ1-2; no firm D call. V was pared by 4 bases and J by 4 bases, with 7 bases between. CDR1 is LNHDA and CDR2 is SQIVND in the germline V gene (reference sequence). The CDR3 has 12 amino acids. The CDR3 sequence: CASSKRGYGYTF. The CDR3 bases are TGTGCCAGTAGTAAACGGGGCTATGGCTACACCTTC.

The rearrangement uses TRBV19 and TRBJ2-2; D may be TRBD1 (6 bases). V lost 4 bases, J lost 1 base, and 19 bases lay in between. The germline CDR1 and CDR2 sequences are LNHDA and SQIVND (reference sequence). The CDR3 is made up of 18 amino acids. The CDR3, as DNA: TGTGCCAGTAGTAAGGGGGTGTATGCAGGGGTGAACACCGGGGAGCTGTTTTTT. Amino acids: CASSKGVYAGVNTGELFF.

This chain links TRBV28 with TRBJ1-2, with 8 bases that match TRBD1. V lost 11 bases to trimming and J lost 7 bases; unmatched junction nucleotides: 6. Germline loops: CDR1 MDHEN, CDR2 SYDVKM. The CDR3 runs to 11 residues. CDR3 protein: CAAQGAVGYTF. CDR3 coding DNA: TGTGCCGCGCAGGGGGCGGTTGGCTACACCTTC.

The V gene is TRBV5-8, the J gene TRBJ1-3; tentatively, D is TRBD1 (5 bases). V lost 4 bases and J 1 base, leaving 9 bases between the germline ends. The V gene's germline CDR1 is SGHTS and CDR2 YDEGEE. The CDR3 covers 14 residues. CDR3 sequence (DNA): TGTGCCAGCAGCCCCGGGACTTCTGGAAACACCATATATTTT. Protein sequence: CASSPGTSGNTIYF.

The chain links TRBV4-3 to TRBJ2-2, with D tentatively TRBD1 (6 bases). Germline loops: CDR1 LGHNA, CDR2 YSLEER. The CDR3 sequence is 17 residues long. The ends were cut back, 0 bases at V and 4 bases at J, with 15 bases in the middle. CDR3 residues: CASSQEGPGASTGELFF. CDR3 nucleotide sequence: TGCGCCAGCAGCCAAGAGGGGCCAGGGGCCTCCACCGGGGAGCTGTTTTTT.

This clone was observed a few times. The chain employs TRBV24-1 and TRBJ2-1, with D hard to call. Germline values: CDR1 KGHDR, CDR2 SFDVKD. Trimming pared 1 base from V and 6 bases from J, leaving 6 bases between. The CDR3 sequence is 13 residues long. DNA of the CDR3: TGTGCCACCAGTGATTTCCCGTTCAATGAGCAGTTCTTC. Its protein product is CATSDFPFNEQFF.

The chain carries TRBV21-1 and TRBJ2-5; whether TRBD2, the table's D call, matches the DNA was not checked. TRBV21-1 is an annotated pseudogene. This CDR3 spans 16 amino acids. The CDR3 protein is CASSKYGSTGEETQYF. The CDR3 DNA reads TGTGCCAGCAGCAAATATGGATCCACGGGGGAAGAGACCCAGTACTTC.

The chain recombines TRBV6-5 with TRBJ1-5; D possibly corresponds to TRBD1 (6 bases). The CDR3 loop spans 14 amino acids. The germline CDR1 and CDR2 sequences are MNHEY and SVGAGI. The germline V and J ends were trimmed by 5 bases and 8 bases, with 16 bases remaining between them. The CDR3 loop reads CASSLRGPLEPQHF. CDR3 bases: TGTGCCAGCAGTCTCAGGGGCCCTCTGGAGCCCCAGCATTTT.

The chain employs TRBV4-3 and TRBJ1-1; unclear D gene. The V and J ends lost 1 base and 7 bases respectively, with 13 bases between them. This CDR3 comprises 14 residues. Germline values: CDR1 LGHNA, CDR2 YSLEER. Here the CDR3 reads CASSQVRGLDEAFF. DNA for the CDR3: TGCGCCAGCAGCCAAGTAAGAGGCTTGGATGAAGCTTTCTTT.

V is TRBV19 and J is TRBJ1-1, with a weak D call TRBD1 (6 bases). CDR1 and CDR2 (germline): LNHDA, SQIVND (reference sequence). With 4 bases removed from V and 7 bases from J, the gap between germline ends came to 19 bases. CDR3 length: 15 residues. The CDR3 region is CASSTDTGTRNEAFF. The CDR3 DNA reads as TGTGCCAGTAGTACCGATACCGGGACACGCAATGAAGCTTTCTTT.

The gene calls are TRBV15 and TRBJ2-7; 7 nucleotides align to TRBD1. This CDR3 is 15 amino acids long. V dropped 3 bases and J dropped 2; count of bases not matched to a gene: 7. Germline V gene lookup returns CDR1 LNHNV and CDR2 YYDKDF (reference sequence). For the CDR3, the DNA is TGTGCCACCAGCAGGGACCGACAGGGCACCTACGAGCAGTACTTC. It translates to CATSRDRQGTYEQYF.

V usage is TRBV21-1 and J usage is TRBJ1-5. TRBV21-1 is a known pseudogene. The CDR3 loop spans 14 amino acids. This CDR3 is CASTWGTPEEGKHF. CDR3 DNA: TGTGCCAGCACGTGGGGAACGCCGGAGGAGGGCAAACATTTT.

The rearrangement links TRBV19 to TRBJ2-7; 8 positions agree with TRBD1. The germline CDR1 and CDR2 sequences are LNHDA and SQIVND (reference sequence). This CDR3 comprises 15 residues. The J segment lost 7 bases and the V segment lost 6 bases, leaving 14 bases of the junction unmatched. CDR3 nucleotide sequence: TGTGCCAGTAGACCACCCGGGACAGGAGCCGGGGAGCAGTACTTC. It translates to CASRPPGTGAGEQYF.

The rearrangement uses TRBV27 and TRBJ1-1; no clear D. The germline V gene encodes CDR1 MNHEY and CDR2 SMNVEV (reference sequence). The CDR3 spans 15 residues. Trimming cost V 1 base and J 1 base, with 10 bases left between them. Written as DNA, the CDR3 is TGTGCCAGCAGTTTATTGGTGAGTGGGAACACTGAAGCTTTCTTT. Translating gives CASSLLVSGNTEAFF.

Only one count was recorded for this clone. V and J are TRBV13 and TRBJ1-2, with unresolved D. The CDR3 contains 14 residues. The V gene lost 2 bases and the J gene lost 5 bases, with 12 bases spanning the gap. CDR1 is PRHDT, CDR2 FYEKMQ, per germline (reference sequence). Here the CDR3 DNA reads TGTGCCAGCAGCTTACAGGTAGCGGGGTATGGCTACACCTTC. This gives the protein CASSLQVAGYGYTF.

This clone was found a few times. J is TRBJ1-1 and V is TRBV12-5; D gene ambiguous. V was cut by 0 bases and J by 1 base, with 15 bases left in between. CDR1 and CDR2 from the germline V gene are LGHNT and FRNRAP. This CDR3 contains 17 residues. The DNA of the CDR3 is TGTGCTAGTGGTTTGGTCCCCCCACCTAGTACGAACACTGAAGCTTTCTTT. This sequence encodes CASGLVPPPSTNTEAFF.

This clone has more than one count but fewer than ten. The genes are TRBV4-1 and TRBJ1-5; D is unclear. Trimming pared 4 bases from V and 0 bases from J, leaving 7 bases between. CDR3 length equals 14 residues. Germline CDR1 and CDR2: MGHRA and YSYEKL. CDR3 sequence: CASSLGYSNQPQHF. The CDR3 DNA is TGCGCCAGCAGCCTCGGGTATAGCAATCAGCCCCAGCATTTT.

The genes are TRBV7-2 and TRBJ1-1; D may be TRBD1 (5 bases). Germline assignment: CDR1 SGHTA and CDR2 FQGNSA. V lost 5 bases to trimming and J lost 5 bases, with 18 bases between them. The CDR3 is 15 residues long. The CDR3 loop is CASSPEVGRGTEAFF. CDR3 DNA sequence: TGTGCCAGCAGCCCAGAGGTAGGGAGGGGAACTGAAGCTTTCTTT.

The V and J genes are TRBV6-6 and TRBJ2-7, with D perhaps TRBD2 (5 bases). The V and J ends lost 5 bases and 0 bases respectively, with 14 bases between them. This CDR3 has 15 amino acids. CDR1 and CDR2 (germline): MNHNY, SVGAGI (reference sequence). The CDR3 sequence is CASSGRAESSYEQYF. In DNA, the CDR3 is TGTGCCAGCAGTGGACGAGCGGAAAGCTCCTACGAGCAGTACTTC.

The chain has TRBV4-1 and TRBJ1-3; TRBD1 matches 7 bases. The V and J ends lost 2 bases and 1 base, in that order; junction bases with no gene match: 8. Germline loops: CDR1 MGHRA, CDR2 YSYEKL. The length of the CDR3 is 17 residues. CDR3 region: CASSQRQGLGSGNTIYF. CDR3 nucleotides: TGCGCCAGCAGCCAACGACAGGGCTTGGGATCTGGAAACACCATATATTTT.

The genes are TRBV20-1 and TRBJ1-1; maybe TRBD1 (5 bases). This CDR3 has 12 amino acids. In germline, CDR1 is DFQATT, CDR2 SNEGSKA (reference sequence). With 3 bases removed from V and 8 bases from J, the gap between germline ends came to 13 bases. CDR3 nucleotides: TGCAGTGCTAGTAGGGGAAAAACAGAAGCTTTCTTT. This sequence encodes CSASRGKTEAFF.